This entry describes one TCR beta chain. Naive CD8 cells were CD45RO-negative, positively selected for CCR7, excluding terminally differentiated effector memory CD45RA+ cells. Only in-frame clones appear in the TCRdb table, and some are missing; sequencing was by immunoSEQ multiplex PCR. Here the sample spans millions of clones, over 85% being singletons. Trimming took 5 bases from V and 1 from J; bases not matched to a gene: 6. The CDR3 contains 15 residues. The germline gives CDR1 MNHEY, CDR2 SMNVEV (reference sequence). This entry comes from a study of shared clonotypes between healthy human individuals.

The receptor's source is a man aged 18 to 30 in good health. The chain has TRBV27 and TRBJ2-3; TRBD1 matches at 7 bases. Sequencing was carried out using naive CD8+ T cells sorted from blood. The CDR3 region has the DNA TGTGCCAGCAGTGCCCGGACAGGAGGCACAGATACGCAGTATTTT. It translates to CASSARTGGTDTQYF.